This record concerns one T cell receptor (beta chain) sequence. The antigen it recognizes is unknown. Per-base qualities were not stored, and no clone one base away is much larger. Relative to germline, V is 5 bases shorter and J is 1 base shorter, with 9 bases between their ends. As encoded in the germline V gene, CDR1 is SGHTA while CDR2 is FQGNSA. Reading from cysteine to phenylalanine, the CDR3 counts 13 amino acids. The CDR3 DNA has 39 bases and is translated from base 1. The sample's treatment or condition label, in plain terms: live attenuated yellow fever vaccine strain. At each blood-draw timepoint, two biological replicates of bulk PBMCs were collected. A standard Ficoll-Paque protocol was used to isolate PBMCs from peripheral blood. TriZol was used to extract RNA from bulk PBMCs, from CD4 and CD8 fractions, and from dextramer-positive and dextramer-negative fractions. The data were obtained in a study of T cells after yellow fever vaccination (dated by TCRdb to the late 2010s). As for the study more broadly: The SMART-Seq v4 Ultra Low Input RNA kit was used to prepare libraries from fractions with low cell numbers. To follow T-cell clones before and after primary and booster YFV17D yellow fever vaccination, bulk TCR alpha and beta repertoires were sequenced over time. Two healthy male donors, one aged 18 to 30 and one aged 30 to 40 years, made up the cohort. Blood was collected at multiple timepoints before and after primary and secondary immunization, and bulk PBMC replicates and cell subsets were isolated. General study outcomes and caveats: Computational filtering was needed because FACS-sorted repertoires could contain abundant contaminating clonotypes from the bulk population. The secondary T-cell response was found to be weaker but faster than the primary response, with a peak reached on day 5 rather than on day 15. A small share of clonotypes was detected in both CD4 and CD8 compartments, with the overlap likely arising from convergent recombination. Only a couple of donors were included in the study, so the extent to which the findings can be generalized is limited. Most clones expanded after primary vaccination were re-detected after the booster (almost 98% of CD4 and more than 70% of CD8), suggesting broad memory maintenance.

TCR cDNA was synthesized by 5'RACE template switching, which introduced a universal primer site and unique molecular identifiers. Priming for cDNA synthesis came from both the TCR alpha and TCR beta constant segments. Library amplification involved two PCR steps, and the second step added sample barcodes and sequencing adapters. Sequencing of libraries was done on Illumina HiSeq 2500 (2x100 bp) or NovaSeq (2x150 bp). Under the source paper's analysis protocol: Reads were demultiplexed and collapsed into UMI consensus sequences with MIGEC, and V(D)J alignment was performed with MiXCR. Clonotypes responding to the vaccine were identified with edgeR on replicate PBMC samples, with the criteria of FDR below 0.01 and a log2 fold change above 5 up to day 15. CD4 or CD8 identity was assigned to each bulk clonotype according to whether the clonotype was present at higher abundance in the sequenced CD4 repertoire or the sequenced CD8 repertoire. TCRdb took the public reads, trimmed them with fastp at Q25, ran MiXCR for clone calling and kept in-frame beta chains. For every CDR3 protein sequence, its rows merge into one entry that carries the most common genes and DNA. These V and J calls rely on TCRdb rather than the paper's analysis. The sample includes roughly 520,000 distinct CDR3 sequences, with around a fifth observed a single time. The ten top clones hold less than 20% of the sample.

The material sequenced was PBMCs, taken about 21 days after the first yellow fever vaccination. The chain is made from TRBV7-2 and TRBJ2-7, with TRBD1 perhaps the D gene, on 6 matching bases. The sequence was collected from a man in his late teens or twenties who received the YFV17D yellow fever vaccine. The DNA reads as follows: TGTGCCAGCAGCGACAGGATATCCTACGAGCAGTACTTC. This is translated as CASSDRISYEQYF. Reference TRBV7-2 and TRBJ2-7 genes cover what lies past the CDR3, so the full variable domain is GAGVSQSPSNKVTEKGKDVELRCDPISGHTALYWYRQSLGQGLEFLIYFQGNSAPDKSGLPSDRFSAERTGGSVSTLTIQRTQQEDSAVYLCASSDRISYEQYFGPGTRLTVT.